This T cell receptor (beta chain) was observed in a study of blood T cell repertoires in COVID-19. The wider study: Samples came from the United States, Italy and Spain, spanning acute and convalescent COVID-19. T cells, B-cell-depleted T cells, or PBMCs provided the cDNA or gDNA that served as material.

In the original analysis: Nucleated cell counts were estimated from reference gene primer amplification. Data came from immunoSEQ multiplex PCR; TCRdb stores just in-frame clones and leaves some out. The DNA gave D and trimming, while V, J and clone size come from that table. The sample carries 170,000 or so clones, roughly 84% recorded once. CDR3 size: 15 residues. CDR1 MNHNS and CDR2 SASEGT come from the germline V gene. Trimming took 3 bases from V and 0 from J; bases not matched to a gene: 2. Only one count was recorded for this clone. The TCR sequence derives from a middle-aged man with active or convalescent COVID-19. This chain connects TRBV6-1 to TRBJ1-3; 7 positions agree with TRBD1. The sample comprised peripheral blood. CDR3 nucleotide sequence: TGTGCCAGCAGTGAGGACAGGCGCTCTGGAAACACCATATATTTT. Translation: CASSEDRRSGNTIYF.